A selection of T cell receptor beta chains follows, all from one sample in a study of CD8 T cells in Susac syndrome. MiXCR was run by TCRdb on the immunoSEQ multiplex PCR reads, yielding one entry per CDR3 protein. This sample has about 150,000 distinct CDR3 sequences, with 95% to 96% found just once. The sample comprised CD4+ T cells from PBMCs. These TCRs come from a human donor with Susac syndrome. Both conserved end residues are part of each CDR3. Fields, in order: clone size, V gene, D gene, CDR3 protein. D genes are given only for firm matches. Some rows have no size entry. The others give once, few or many, or a class for an expanded clone.

-,TRBV15,-,CATSRVFALGNQPQHF
-,TRBV9,-,CASSALGDSYNEQFF
once,TRBV11-2,TRBD1,CASSAGQPNYGYTF
-,TRBV6-6,TRBD2,CASSRSGSDNEQFF
-,TRBV15,-,CATSRGGTSGYTF
-,TRBV24-1,-,CATSDRNEQYF
once,TRBV24-1,-,CATSDRNYGYTF
-,TRBV7-2,TRBD2,CASSFLPQTSGSKDTQYF
-,TRBV25-1,-,CASSEGGSGNTIYF
-,TRBV13,TRBD1,CASSARDRESEQYF
-,TRBV5-1,-,CASSLGTVNGYTF
-,TRBV9,-,CASSPRPMSFEQFF
-,TRBV30,TRBD1,CAWSEQGRNGYTF
-,TRBV15,TRBD1,CATSRGKDRPYEQYF
-,TRBV4-2,-,CASSQEWTTIQYF
-,TRBV20-1,-,CSARERHWGTQYF
-,TRBV2,TRBD1,CASSDPTGGSRGYTF
once,TRBV5-1,-,CASSLGLAPTGTQYF
-,TRBV29-1,-,CSVAGGVASYEQYF
-,TRBV5-1,-,CASSPRDNYGYTF
-,TRBV7-9,-,CASSLAGAYEQYF
-,TRBV20-1,TRBD2,CSARDGGGANDEQFF
-,TRBV29-1,-,CSGATGPDTQYF
-,TRBV18,TRBD1,CASSPTGTQETQYF
-,TRBV15,-,CATSRSGVAASTDTQYF
-,TRBV29-1,TRBD2,CSGNQAGVGADTQYF
-,TRBV24-1,-,CATSDGGAYSREQFF
-,TRBV27,-,CATMILRDSSGELFF
-,TRBV4-1,-,CASSHTGHLNTGELFF
-,TRBV30,-,CAWSVNQGPEPQHF
-,TRBV9,-,CASSVGQGITQETQYF
-,TRBV12-3/TRBV12-4,-,CASSPLTGAYEQYF
-,TRBV28,TRBD2,CASGLSSGSSHEQYF
-,TRBV29-1,TRBD1,CSVEDRLDRVSNEQFF
-,TRBV3-1,-,CASSRSVTGANVLTF
-,TRBV19,TRBD1,CASSRGGTYNEQFF
-,TRBV4-1,-,CASSQDLAGRTEAFF
-,TRBV24-1,-,CATSQPGANVLTF
-,TRBV18,-,CASSPGEGWQPQHF
-,TRBV4-3,-,CASSASRDRLGSPLHF
-,TRBV5-6,TRBD2,CASSWGTSGYNEQFF
-,TRBV20-1,TRBD2,CSAFTSVRTDTQYF
-,TRBV10-3,TRBD2,CASRTSGGQETQYF
-,TRBV7-2,TRBD1,CASSLDRIYEQYF
once,TRBV3-1,-,CASSQLDRGSYGYTF
-,TRBV20-1,-,CSARVQGLYGYTF
-,TRBV9,-,CASSVNMETQYF
-,TRBV24-1,-,CATEGGDSYEQYF
-,TRBV27,TRBD1,CASRVTGAYGYTF
once,TRBV18,-,CASSPGQAGANSPLHF
-,TRBV7-2,-,CASSPRGREQYF
-,TRBV30,-,CAWSQGHNQPQHF
-,TRBV20-1,-,CSPRGEVWNEQFF
-,TRBV21-1,-,CASSKVQGVRTRETQYF